The clone carrying this TCR beta chain was picked up a small number of times. No antigen is known for it. The germline V gene encodes CDR1 KGHSH and CDR2 LQKENI. V shed 2 bases and J shed 3 bases, with 10 bases lying between them. The CDR3 extends over 14 amino acids. This sample stems from a study of T-cell memory formation after mild COVID-19. The study's findings and limits: That cross-reactive memory joined was suggested by some responding clones appearing in pre-infection memory.

TCRdb redid the calling of the 5' RACE reads with MiXCR, one entry per CDR3 protein. The repertoire holds more than 250,000 distinct CDR3 sequences, with around 15% as singletons. The sequencing input was PBMCs or a T cell subset sorted from them (not recorded which). The rearrangement links TRBV18 to TRBJ2-5, with unresolved D. The receptor's source is a man aged 18 to 29 who had mild COVID-19 (a few samples of this study predate the infection). Cell type and time point are not known. The CDR3 sequence: CASSPARLEETQYF. The CDR3 DNA is TGTGCCAGCTCACCAGCCCGCTTGGAAGAGACCCAGTACTTC.